The 26 T cell receptor beta chains below all came from one sample that was sequenced in a study of blood T cell repertoires in COVID-19. The assay was immunoSEQ multiplex PCR, and TCRdb's table has in-frame clones only and misses some. Counted here are 350,000 to 550,000 clones, approximately 92% occurring once; the ten biggest clones make up 1.1%. The sequenced sample was PBMCs or T cells enriched from blood (not recorded which). The receptors here all came from a young man who had recovered from COVID-19.

This clone has a single count. V usage is TRBV12-5 and J usage is TRBJ2-2; 7 nucleotides match TRBD1. The CDR3 spans 15 residues. V shed 1 base, J shed 3 bases, and the junction held 2 bases outside the gene matches. Germline CDR1 LGHNT, CDR2 FRNRAP. CDR3 residues: CASGLDDRDTGELFF. The CDR3 nucleotides are TGTGCTAGTGGTTTGGATGACAGGGACACCGGGGAGCTGTTTTTT.

The chain has TRBV18 and TRBJ2-5; 7 nucleotides agree with TRBD1. The V gene's germline CDR1 is KGHSH and CDR2 LQKENI. This CDR3 contains 17 residues. Trimming took 3 bases from V and 5 from J; bases not matched to a gene: 15. The CDR3 coding sequence is TGTGCCAGCTCACCGTCCACAGGGGACCCCACCAGGGAGACCCAGTACTTC. Amino acid sequence: CASSPSTGDPTRETQYF.

The gene calls are TRBV7-8 and TRBJ1-1, with D possibly being TRBD1 (6 bases). V was shortened by 4 bases and J by 0 bases, with 15 bases between the two germline ends. CDR3 length: 16 amino acids. Germline assignment: CDR1 SGHVS and CDR2 FQNEAQ. The CDR3 DNA reads as TGTGCCAGCAGCTCCGGGACATTGCTACTGAACACTGAAGCTTTCTTT. This sequence encodes CASSSGTLLLNTEAFF.

This chain uses TRBV5-6 with TRBJ1-4; 8 bases align to TRBD1. Trimming cost V 4 bases and J 2 bases; bases outside gene matches: 7. The CDR3 loop spans 16 amino acids. Germline CDR1 and CDR2: SGHDT and YYEEEE. The chain's CDR3 is CASSTLDRATNEKLFF. The CDR3 DNA sequence: TGTGCCAGCAGCACCCTGGACAGGGCGACTAATGAAAAACTGTTTTTT. Variable domain in full (rest from reference TRBV5-6 and TRBJ1-4): DAGVTQSPTHLIKTRGQQVTLRCSPKSGHDTVSWYQQALGQGPQFIFQYYEEEERQRGNFPDRFSGHQFPNYSSELNVNALLLGDSALYLCASSTLDRATNEKLFFGSGTQLSVL.

CDR3 in DNA: TGTGCCAGTAGTATGGGACAGGGAATAAATGAGCAGTTCTTC. The encoded protein is CASSMGQGINEQFF. The chain employs TRBV19 and TRBJ2-1; 9 bases agree with TRBD1. The CDR3 extends over 14 amino acids. V trimming: 3 bases; J trimming: 7 bases; junction bases outside the gene matches: 4. Germline lookup yields CDR1 LNHDA and CDR2 SQIVND (reference sequence).

In nucleotides, the CDR3 is TGTGCCAGCAGCCGTATGACAGTGAACACTGAAGCTTTCTTT. Translation gives CASSRMTVNTEAFF. This chain uses TRBV11-2 with TRBJ1-1, with D possibly matching TRBD1 (5 bases). Trimming shortened V by 5 bases and J by 0 bases, and 10 bases separated the two germline ends. Germline assignment: CDR1 SGHAT and CDR2 FQNNGV. CDR3 length: 14 residues.

This clone was counted only a few times. The chain combines TRBV9 with TRBJ1-1; TRBD1 matches 8 bases. Germline CDR1 SGDLS, CDR2 YYNGEE. Germline trimming cut 0 bases from V and 4 bases from J; bases unmatched to any gene: 8. CDR3 length equals 16 residues. The CDR3 loop reads CASSVGPGGAVTEAFF. Written as DNA, the CDR3 is TGTGCCAGCAGCGTAGGCCCAGGGGGCGCGGTCACTGAAGCTTTCTTT.

The chain is built from TRBV6-5 and TRBJ2-1; 8 bases map to TRBD1. This CDR3 has 15 residues. CDR1 MNHEY and CDR2 SVGAGI come from the germline V gene. V trimming: 7 bases; J trimming: 0 bases; junction bases outside the gene matches: 5. CDR3 region: CASTKTGGSYNEQFF. DNA of the CDR3: TGTGCCAGCACAAAAACAGGGGGCTCCTACAATGAGCAGTTCTTC.

This clone was observed a single time. This chain joins TRBV2 and TRBJ2-1; D is unclear. V was pared by 1 base and J by 7 bases, with 23 bases between. Germline V lookup: CDR1 SNHLY, CDR2 FYNNEI. The CDR3 consists of 18 residues. CDR3 region: CASSEGPLTRSASNEQFF. CDR3 in DNA: TGTGCCAGCAGTGAAGGTCCCCTGACTCGCTCGGCGAGTAATGAGCAGTTCTTC.

The chain combines TRBV28 with TRBJ2-7; the match to TRBD1 covers 7 bases. V shed 6 bases and J 3 bases; nucleotides not matched to a gene: 14. The germline V gene has CDR1 MDHEN and CDR2 SYDVKM. The CDR3 is 16 residues long. The CDR3 loop is CASRLIRTGGFYEQYF. DNA of the CDR3: TGTGCCAGCAGGCTCATCAGGACAGGAGGTTTCTACGAGCAGTACTTC.

In this sample, this clone turned up many times. This chain connects TRBV9 to TRBJ2-5, with TRBD2 identical over 13 bases. V was pared by 0 bases and J by 8 bases, with 4 bases of the junction left unmatched. This CDR3 region has 15 residues. Germline CDR1 reads SGDLS; CDR2 reads YYNGEE. This chain's CDR3 is CASSVGTSGSSTQYF. The DNA for the CDR3 is TGTGCCAGCAGCGTAGGGACTAGCGGGAGTTCAACCCAGTACTTC.

The J gene is TRBJ1-1, the V gene TRBV28, with D unclear. Trimming cost V 5 bases and J 10 bases, with 14 bases left between them. The CDR3 loop spans 12 amino acids. CDR1 is MDHEN and CDR2 is SYDVKM in the germline V gene. The CDR3 DNA sequence: TGTGCCAGCAGTACACAGACCGTAGGAGCTTTCTTT. It encodes CASSTQTVGAFF. The full variable domain, rest sourced from reference TRBV28 and TRBJ1-1, is DVKVTQSSRYLVKRTGEKVFLECVQDMDHENMFWYRQDPGLGLRLIYFSYDVKMKEKGDIPEGYSVSREKKERFSLILESASTNQTSMYLCASSTQTVGAFFGQGTRLTVV.

The chain combines TRBV2 with TRBJ1-1, with 9 nucleotides matching TRBD1. The germline CDR1 and CDR2 sequences are SNHLY and FYNNEI. The CDR3 loop spans 16 amino acids. Unmatched junction bases numbered 5, after V lost 3 bases and J lost 0 bases. CDR3 DNA sequence: TGTGCCAGCAGTGATGGGACAGGGTCCATGAACACTGAAGCTTTCTTT. Translated, it gives CASSDGTGSMNTEAFF.

In DNA, the CDR3 is TGTGCCAGCACCACAAGGGCGGGGCTTGGCAAAAACATTCAGTACTTC. Residues: CASTTRAGLGKNIQYF. V usage is TRBV21-1 and J usage is TRBJ2-4; TRBD2 is the table's D call and was not checked against the DNA. TRBV21-1 is noted as a pseudogene. The CDR3 contains 16 residues.

The chain uses TRBV6-5 and TRBJ2-7, with 10 bases matching TRBD2. This CDR3 region has 14 residues. The ends lost 2 bases at V and 6 bases at J; junction bases unmatched: 4. Germline CDR1 reads MNHEY; CDR2 reads SVGAGI. The CDR3 protein is CASSYRLAGAEQYF. CDR3 sequence (DNA): TGTGCCAGCAGTTACAGGCTAGCGGGAGCCGAGCAGTACTTC.

The rearrangement uses TRBV27 and TRBJ2-7; 11 bases line up with TRBD2. V lost 5 bases to trimming and J lost 0 bases; unmatched junction nucleotides: 6. The germline V gene has CDR1 MNHEY and CDR2 SMNVEV (reference sequence). The CDR3 extends over 16 amino acids. CDR3 nucleotides: TGTGCCAGCAGTGCTCTGACTAGCGGGAACTCCTACGAGCAGTACTTC. Protein sequence: CASSALTSGNSYEQYF.

This chain links TRBV19 with TRBJ2-2, with 8 bases aligning to TRBD1. This CDR3 is built from 17 residues. The J segment lost 4 bases and the V segment lost 3 bases, leaving 10 bases of the junction unmatched. Germline V gives CDR1 LNHDA, CDR2 SQIVND (reference sequence). CDR3 nucleotides: TGTGCCAGTAGTATTTTCAGTGGGACAGGCTTCACCGGGGAGCTGTTTTTT. It encodes CASSIFSGTGFTGELFF. The full variable domain, its missing parts supplied by reference TRBV19 and TRBJ2-2, is DGGITQSPKYLFRKEGQNVTLSCEQNLNHDAMYWYRQDPGQGLRLIYYSQIVNDFQKGDIAEGYSVSREKKESFPLTVTSAQKNPTAFYLCASSIFSGTGFTGELFFGEGSRLTVL.

The V and J genes are TRBV13 and TRBJ2-1; D ambiguous. CDR3 length: 12 amino acids. CDR1 PRHDT and CDR2 FYEKMQ come from the germline V gene (reference sequence). The V end was cut by 2 bases, the J end by 4 bases, with 3 bases between. Here the CDR3 DNA reads TGTGCCAGCAGCTTATCATACAATGAGCAGTTCTTC. Its translation: CASSLSYNEQFF.

This sequence joins TRBV6-5 and TRBJ1-6; a possible D gene is TRBD1 (6 bases). Trimming removed 5 bases at V and 7 bases at J, with 12 bases between. CDR3 length: 14 residues. Germline V gene lookup returns CDR1 MNHEY and CDR2 SVGAGI. The DNA of the CDR3 is TGTGCCAGCAGTCCCCGGGACAACAATTCACCCCTCCACTTT. Translated, it gives CASSPRDNNSPLHF.

The chain joins TRBV28 to TRBJ2-4; 14 positions agree with TRBD2. V was pared by 2 bases and J by 8 bases, with 8 bases of the junction left unmatched. Germline V gene data show CDR1 as MDHEN and CDR2 as SYDVKM. The CDR3 spans 17 residues. The CDR3: CASSLIRLAGGRYIQYF. In DNA form, the CDR3 reads TGTGCCAGCAGTTTAATCCGACTAGCGGGAGGGCGTTACATTCAGTACTTC.

The chain is built from TRBV5-1 and TRBJ2-1, with D possibly being TRBD1 (6 bases). CDR1 is SGHRS and CDR2 is YFSETQ in the germline V gene. Trimming stripped 0 bases from V and 4 bases from J, with 11 bases between. The CDR3 length is 15 residues. The CDR3 reads CASSLDRQGYNEQFF. The CDR3 nucleotides are TGCGCCAGCAGCTTGGACCGGCAGGGGTACAATGAGCAGTTCTTC.

The chain employs TRBV4-1 and TRBJ2-7; D may be TRBD2 (5 bases). Per germline, CDR1 MGHRA and CDR2 YSYEKL. Trimming left V 1 base short and J 3 bases short, with 10 bases between. The CDR3 loop spans 14 amino acids. CDR3 protein: CASSQVGEGYEQYF. CDR3 coding DNA: TGCGCCAGCAGCCAAGTTGGAGAGGGCTACGAGCAGTACTTC.

This sequence joins TRBV7-8 and TRBJ2-5, with a tentative D call TRBD1 (6 bases). V was pared by 5 bases and J by 3 bases, with 16 bases between. The CDR3 is 15 residues long. Germline V CDR1 and CDR2: SGHVS, FQNEAQ. The CDR3 region is CASSVLGTPKETQYF. The CDR3 DNA reads TGTGCCAGCAGCGTACTCGGGACACCTAAAGAGACCCAGTACTTC.

The chain uses TRBV5-1 and TRBJ2-3, with 9 bases fitting TRBD2. The CDR3 spans 16 residues. After removal of 2 bases from V and 0 bases from J, the junction contained 4 bases not matched to a gene. From germline, CDR1 is SGHRS and CDR2 YFSETQ. The CDR3 DNA reads TGCGCCAGCAGCTTTACTAGCGGGCGTAGCACAGATACGCAGTATTTT. It encodes CASSFTSGRSTDTQYF.

The CDR3 sequence: CASRTVQGRNEQFF. The CDR3 nucleotides are TGTGCCAGCAGGACGGTACAGGGGAGGAATGAGCAGTTCTTC. The V call is TRBV21-1, the J call TRBJ2-1; TRBD1, the table's D call, was not compared with the DNA. TRBV21-1 constitutes a pseudogene. There are 14 residues in the CDR3.

V usage is TRBV7-8 and J usage is TRBJ1-2, with 7 bases identical to TRBD1. The CDR3 has 15 amino acids. Germline lookup yields CDR1 SGHVS and CDR2 FQNEAQ. The J segment lost 2 bases and the V segment lost 2 bases, leaving 5 bases of the junction unmatched. CDR3 in DNA: TGTGCCAGCAGCTTAAGGACAGGCGGGAACTATGGCTACACCTTC. This codes for CASSLRTGGNYGYTF. Combining the CDR3 with reference TRBV7-8 and TRBJ1-2 gives the whole variable domain GAGVSQSPRYKVAKRGQDVALRCDPISGHVSLFWYQQALGQGPEFLTYFQNEAQLDKSGLPSDRFFAERPEGSVSTLKIQRTQQEDSAVYLCASSLRTGGNYGYTFGSGTRLTVV.